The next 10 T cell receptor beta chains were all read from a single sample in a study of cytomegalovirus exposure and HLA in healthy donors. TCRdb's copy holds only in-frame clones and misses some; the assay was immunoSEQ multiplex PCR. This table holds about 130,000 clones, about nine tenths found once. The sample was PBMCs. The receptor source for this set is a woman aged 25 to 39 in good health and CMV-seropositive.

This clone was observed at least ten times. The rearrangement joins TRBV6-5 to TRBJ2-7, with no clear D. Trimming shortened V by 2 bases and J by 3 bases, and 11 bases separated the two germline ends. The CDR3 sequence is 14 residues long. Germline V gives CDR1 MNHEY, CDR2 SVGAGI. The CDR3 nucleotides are TGTGCCAGCAGTTACGGCCCTGCAAACTACGAGCAGTACTTC. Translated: CASSYGPANYEQYF.

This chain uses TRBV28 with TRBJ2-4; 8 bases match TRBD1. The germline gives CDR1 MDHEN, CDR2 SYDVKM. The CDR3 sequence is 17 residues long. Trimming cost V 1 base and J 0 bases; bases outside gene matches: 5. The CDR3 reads CASSLFGQGRAKNIQYF. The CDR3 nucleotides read TGTGCCAGCAGTTTATTCGGACAGGGTAGAGCCAAAAACATTCAGTACTTC.

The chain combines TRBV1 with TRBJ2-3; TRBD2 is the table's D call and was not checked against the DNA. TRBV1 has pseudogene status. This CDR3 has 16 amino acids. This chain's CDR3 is CTSSLRLAGGLDTQYF. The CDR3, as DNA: TGCACCAGCAGCCTAAGACTAGCGGGGGGGCTGGATACGCAGTATTTT.

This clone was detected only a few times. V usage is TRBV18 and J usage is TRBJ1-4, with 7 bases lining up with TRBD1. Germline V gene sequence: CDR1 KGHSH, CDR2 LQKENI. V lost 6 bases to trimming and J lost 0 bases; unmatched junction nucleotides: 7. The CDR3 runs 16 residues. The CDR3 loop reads CASSLDRVPTNEKLFF. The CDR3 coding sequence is TGTGCCAGCTCCCTCGACAGGGTGCCAACTAATGAAAAACTGTTTTTT.

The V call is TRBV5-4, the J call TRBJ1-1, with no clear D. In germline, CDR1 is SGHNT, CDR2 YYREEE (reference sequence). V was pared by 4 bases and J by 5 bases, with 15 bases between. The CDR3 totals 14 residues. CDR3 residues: CASSQIGGLTEAFF. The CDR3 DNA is TGTGCCAGCAGCCAGATAGGAGGGTTGACTGAAGCTTTCTTT.

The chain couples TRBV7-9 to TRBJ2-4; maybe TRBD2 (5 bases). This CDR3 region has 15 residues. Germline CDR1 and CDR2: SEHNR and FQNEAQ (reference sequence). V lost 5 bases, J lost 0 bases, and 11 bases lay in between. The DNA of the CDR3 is TGTGCCAGCAGCCGGCCCGGACTAGCCAAAAACATTCAGTACTTC. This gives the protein CASSRPGLAKNIQYF.

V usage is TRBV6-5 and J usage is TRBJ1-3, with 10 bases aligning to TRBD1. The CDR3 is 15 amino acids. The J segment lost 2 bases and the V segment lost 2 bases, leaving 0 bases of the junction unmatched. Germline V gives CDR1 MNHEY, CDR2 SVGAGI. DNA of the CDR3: TGTGCCAGCAGTTACGACAGGGGGCCTGGAAACACCATATATTTT. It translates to CASSYDRGPGNTIYF.

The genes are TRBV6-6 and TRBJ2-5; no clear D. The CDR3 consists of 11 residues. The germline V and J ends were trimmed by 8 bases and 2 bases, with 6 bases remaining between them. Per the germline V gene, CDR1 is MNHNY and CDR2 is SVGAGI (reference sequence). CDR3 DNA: TGTGCCAGCTCCCCTCAAGAGACCCAGTACTTC. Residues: CASSPQETQYF.

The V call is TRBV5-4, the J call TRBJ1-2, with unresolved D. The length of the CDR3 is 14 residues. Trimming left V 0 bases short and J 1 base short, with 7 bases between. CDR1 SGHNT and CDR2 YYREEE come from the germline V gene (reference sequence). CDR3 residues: CASSLDPGNYGYTF. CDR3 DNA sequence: TGTGCCAGCAGCTTGGATCCGGGTAACTATGGCTACACCTTC.

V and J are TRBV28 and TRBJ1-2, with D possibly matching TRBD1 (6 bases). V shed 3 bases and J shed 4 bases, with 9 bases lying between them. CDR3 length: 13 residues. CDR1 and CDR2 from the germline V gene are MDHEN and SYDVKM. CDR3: CASSLDSTYGYTF. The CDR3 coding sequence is TGTGCCAGCAGTTTGGACAGTACCTATGGCTACACCTTC.